This passage covers 4 T cell receptor beta chains from one sample sequenced in a study of OX40 agonist ivuxolimab in advanced cancers. This table comes from immunoSEQ multiplex PCR, and its TCRdb copy is limited to in-frame clones, with some not included. Of about 93,000 clones listed, 90% to 95% are singletons. The sequenced sample was CD4+ or CD8+ T cells sorted from blood, obtained in a trial of the OX40 agonist ivuxolimab. Receptor source: an adult with an advanced solid tumor such as melanoma, head and neck, liver or kidney cancer.

V gene TRBV6-5 combines with J gene TRBJ2-7; TRBD2 might be the D (5 bases). CDR3 length: 14 residues. CDR1 is MNHEY, CDR2 SVGAGI, per germline. Deletions cut 2 bases from V and 3 bases from J, with 11 bases between. DNA for the CDR3: TGTGCCAGCAGTTACCCGAGGGCGTACTACGAGCAGTACTTC. This gives the protein CASSYPRAYYEQYF.

The genes are TRBV10-3 and TRBJ2-7; 11 bases are a match to TRBD2. The V gene end was trimmed by 9 bases and the J gene end by 1 base; junction bases not matched to a gene: 11. Germline V gene lookup returns CDR1 ENHRY and CDR2 SYGVKD. The CDR3 covers 16 residues. DNA of the CDR3: TGTGCCATAGCCTCTACAACTAGCGGGAGTTCCTACGAGCAGTACTTC. The encoded protein is CAIASTTSGSSYEQYF.

This clone was recorded once. The chain links TRBV18 to TRBJ2-7; the match to TRBD1 covers 9 bases. The CDR3 runs 18 residues. Looked up from germline, CDR1 is KGHSH and CDR2 is LQKENI. The V gene end was trimmed by 0 bases and the J gene end by 6 bases; junction bases not matched to a gene: 15. The CDR3 loop reads CASSPPNNRGTGIGEQYF. As DNA, the CDR3 is TGTGCCAGCTCACCACCTAATAATCGAGGGACAGGGATCGGCGAGCAGTACTTC.

The V call is TRBV7-2, the J call TRBJ1-5; D is possibly TRBD1 (5 bases). Germline values: CDR1 SGHTA, CDR2 FQGNSA. Trimming took 4 bases from V and 0 from J, leaving 10 bases between them. CDR3 length equals 15 residues. CDR3 sequence: CASSSDNRSNQPQHF. CDR3 DNA sequence: TGTGCCAGCAGCTCGGACAACCGTAGCAATCAGCCCCAGCATTTT. The full variable domain, its missing parts supplied by reference TRBV7-2 and TRBJ1-5, is GAGVSQSPSNKVTEKGKDVELRCDPISGHTALYWYRQSLGQGLEFLIYFQGNSAPDKSGLPSDRFSAERTGGSVSTLTIQRTQQEDSAVYLCASSSDNRSNQPQHFGDGTRLSIL.